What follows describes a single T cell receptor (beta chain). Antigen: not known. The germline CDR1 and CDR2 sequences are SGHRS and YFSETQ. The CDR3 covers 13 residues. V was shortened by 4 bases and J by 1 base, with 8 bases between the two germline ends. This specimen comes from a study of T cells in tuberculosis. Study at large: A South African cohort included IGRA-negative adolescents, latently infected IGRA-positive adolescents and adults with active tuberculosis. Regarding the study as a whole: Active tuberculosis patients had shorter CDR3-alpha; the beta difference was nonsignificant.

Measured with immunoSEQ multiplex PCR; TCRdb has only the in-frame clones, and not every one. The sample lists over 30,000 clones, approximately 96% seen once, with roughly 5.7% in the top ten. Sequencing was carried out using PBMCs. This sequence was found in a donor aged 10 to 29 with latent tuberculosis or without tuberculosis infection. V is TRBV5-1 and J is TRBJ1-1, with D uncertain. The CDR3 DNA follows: TGCGCCAGCAGCCCGGGTTGGAACACTGAAGCTTTCTTT. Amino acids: CASSPGWNTEAFF.